Listed below are T cell receptor beta chains from one sample, sequenced in a study of OX40 agonist ivuxolimab in advanced cancers. The method was immunoSEQ multiplex PCR; TCRdb's version includes in-frame clones alone and lacks a portion of them. The sample lists about 48,000 clones, roughly 91% occurring once. This material consisted of CD4+ or CD8+ T cells sorted from blood, taken in a trial of the OX40 agonist ivuxolimab. The receptors stem from an adult with an advanced solid tumor such as melanoma, head and neck, liver or kidney cancer. The conserved cysteine and the conserved F or W are not part of the CDR3 here.

>TRBV7-9|TRBJ2-3
ASSYSGGADTQY
>TRBV7-8|TRBJ2-5
ASSSDPRDQETQY
>TRBV5-6|TRBJ1-6
ASSLVSSYNSPLH
>TRBV28|TRBJ2-3
ASGSRTSGGHTGDTQY
>TRBV6-5|TRBJ2-7
ASTWSSGAYEQY
>TRBV6-5|TRBJ1-1
ATWRGQGNTEAF
>TRBV14|TRBJ1-2
ASSLGGVAYGYT
>TRBV6-5|TRBJ2-7
ASSYSTGGYGEQY
>TRBV28|TRBJ1-1
ASSFTNGDTEAF
>TRBV4-1|TRBJ1-6
ASSQAPSQGDGDSPLH
>TRBV27|TRBJ1-1
ASSLGGSLTEAF
>TRBV4-1|TRBJ1-2
ASSQDSTLGYT
>TRBV5-8|TRBJ1-6
ASSLQGGSSPLH
>TRBV7-9|TRBJ2-5
ASSLWGRGQGVETQY
>TRBV7-9|TRBJ2-1
ASISGGGLYNEQF
>TRBV13|TRBJ2-7
ASSLADREQY
>TRBV25-1|TRBJ2-1
ASTGQGAYNEQF
>TRBV7-3|TRBJ2-1
ASSLHPTSGGAYNEQF
>TRBV2|TRBJ2-1
ASSDPSGTSGNNEQF
>TRBV29-1|TRBJ1-2
SDDSYYGYT
>TRBV6-1|TRBJ1-6
ASSEIAGPGPNSPLH
>TRBV7-6|TRBJ1-6
ASSLGQTRSYNSPLH
>TRBV5-1|TRBJ1-1
ASSRPGAATEAF
>TRBV11-2|TRBJ1-1
ASSHQGAGGTEAF
>TRBV13|TRBJ1-2
ASSSSLGEINYGYT
>TRBV9|TRBJ2-1
ASSLHSGGVNEQF
>TRBV5-1|TRBJ1-1
ASSLGATEAF
>TRBV7-9|TRBJ2-5
ASDEEVETQY
>TRBV13|TRBJ1-1
ASSPEVPNTEAF
>TRBV7-7|TRBJ2-2
ASSLAPSGELF
>TRBV7-9|TRBJ2-2
ASSPRTSGGASTGELF
>TRBV4-1|TRBJ1-5
ASSQDRWSNQPQH
>TRBV19|TRBJ1-5
ASSIVGDQPQH
>TRBV7-9|TRBJ1-2
ASSSGTDYGYT
>TRBV6-6|TRBJ1-5
ASSLTQTGPQH
>TRBV14|TRBJ2-1
ASSPLTSGSYNEQF
>TRBV7-9|TRBJ2-1
ASSFSQGFRNEQF
>TRBV29-1|TRBJ2-3
SVGQGGTDTQY
>TRBV5-1|TRBJ2-2
ASSSAGGDTGELF
>TRBV4-1|TRBJ2-1
ASSQGTGQGGEQF
>TRBV6-5|TRBJ2-1
ASTPVTGGNDEQF
>TRBV27|TRBJ2-2
ASSLGGFTGELF
>TRBV19|TRBJ1-5
ASSNTGGQPQH
>TRBV18|TRBJ2-7
ASSQDGYEQY
>TRBV7-9|TRBJ2-3
ASSPWGATDTQY
>TRBV2|TRBJ1-1
ASSENQAEAF
>TRBV7-6|TRBJ1-4
ASSLEEGGEKLF
>TRBV13|TRBJ2-7
ASSGPLAEQY
>TRBV6-1|TRBJ2-7
ASRGGADPSYEQY
>TRBV29-1|TRBJ2-1
SVRVNEQF
>TRBV30|TRBJ1-6
AWSVGSPLH
>TRBV5-1|TRBJ2-1
ASTTSGDLEQF
>TRBV11-3|TRBJ2-5
ASSLGRQGGDQETQY
>TRBV27|TRBJ2-1
ASSLGESYNEQF
>TRBV15|TRBJ1-3
ATSRDLSFGNTIY
>TRBV5-4|TRBJ2-2
ASSLGTGLGGELF
>TRBV29-1|TRBJ1-1
SVEDLTNGSEAF